This T cell receptor beta chain is drawn from a study of cytomegalovirus exposure and HLA in healthy donors. Germline V CDR1 and CDR2: MDHEN, SYDVKM. The CDR3 has 14 amino acids. Trimming at V came to 2 bases and at J to 11 bases, leaving 11 bases not matched to a gene. Profiled with immunoSEQ multiplex PCR; TCRdb holds only in-frame clones, not every one. The sample records around 260,000 clones, 80% to 95% being singletons. Study outcomes and limitations: Specificity of a few CMV-associated chains for CMV antigens was verified in vitro.

On this clone: What it recognizes is unknown.

This receptor was identified in a woman aged 25 to 39 in good health and CMV-seronegative. The sample was PBMCs. This chain joins TRBV28 and TRBJ1-1, with TRBD1 matching over 7 bases. CDR3 DNA: TGTGCCAGCAGTTTAGGGCAGGGGGGTCTTAGGGCTTTCTTT. This codes for CASSLGQGGLRAFF.